The 5 T cell receptor beta chains reported below all come from one sample, sequenced in a study of T cell responses to AZD1222 COVID-19 vaccine. Measured with immunoSEQ multiplex PCR; TCRdb has only the in-frame clones, and not every one. The sample lists about 52,000 clones, roughly 89% occurring once. This material consisted of peripheral blood, taken 28 days after the second AZD1222 dose. These TCRs come from an adult who received the AZD1222 COVID-19 vaccine.

This clone was seen just once. This sequence joins TRBV6-5 and TRBJ1-5, with no clear D. CDR3 length equals 13 residues. Germline lookup yields CDR1 MNHEY and CDR2 SVGAGI. The ends were cut back, 7 bases at V and 3 bases at J, with 10 bases in the middle. The CDR3 region has the DNA TGTGCCAGCATGCTGCAGGTCAATCAGCCCCAGCATTTT. Protein product: CASMLQVNQPQHF.

A note on this clone: Mismatch with germline at one junction end may stem from a read error. J is TRBJ1-1 and V is TRBV12-3 or TRBV12-4, with D tentatively TRBD1 (5 bases). The CDR3 has 12 residues. The CDR3 spells CAGSRQKPEAFF. The CDR3 nucleotides are TGTGCCGGCAGTCGACAGAAACCTGAAGCTTTCTTT.

This rearrangement joins TRBV11-3 to TRBJ2-3, with D possibly being TRBD1 or TRBD2 (5 bases each). Germline CDR1 and CDR2: SGHNT and YENEEA. V lost 5 bases and J 4 bases, leaving 16 bases between the germline ends. CDR3 length equals 15 residues. The DNA of the CDR3 is TGTGCCAGCAGCCCCGCGGCAGGGAGTGCAGATACGCAGTATTTT. Amino acid sequence: CASSPAAGSADTQYF.

The chain recombines TRBV15 with TRBJ1-1; 9 bases agree with TRBD1. J lost 5 bases, V lost 4 bases, and 11 bases had no gene match. Germline V gene lookup returns CDR1 LNHNV and CDR2 YYDKDF (reference sequence). The length of the CDR3 is 16 residues. The CDR3 loop reads CATSTGGNRGRTEAFF. The CDR3 DNA is TGTGCCACCAGCACAGGAGGAAACAGGGGGCGAACTGAAGCTTTCTTT.

The V call is TRBV24-1, the J call TRBJ1-4; D is possibly TRBD1 (5 bases). Trimming cost V 9 bases and J 3 bases, with 13 bases left between them. Germline lookup yields CDR1 KGHDR and CDR2 SFDVKD. This CDR3 has 14 residues. The CDR3 protein is CATRAGPPNEKLFF. The CDR3 DNA reads as TGTGCCACCCGGGCGGGGCCTCCTAATGAAAAACTGTTTTTT.